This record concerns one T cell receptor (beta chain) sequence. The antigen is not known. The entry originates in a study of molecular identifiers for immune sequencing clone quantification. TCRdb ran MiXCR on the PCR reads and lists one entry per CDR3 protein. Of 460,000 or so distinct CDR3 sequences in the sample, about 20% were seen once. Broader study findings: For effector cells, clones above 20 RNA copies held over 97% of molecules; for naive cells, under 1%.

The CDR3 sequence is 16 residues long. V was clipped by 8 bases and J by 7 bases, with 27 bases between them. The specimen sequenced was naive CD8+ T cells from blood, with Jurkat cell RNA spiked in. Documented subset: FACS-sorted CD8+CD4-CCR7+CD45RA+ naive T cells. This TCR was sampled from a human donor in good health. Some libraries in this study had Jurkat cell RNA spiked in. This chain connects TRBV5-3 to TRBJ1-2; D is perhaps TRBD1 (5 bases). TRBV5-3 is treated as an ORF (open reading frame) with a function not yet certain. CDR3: CASSGGDFETVGGYTF. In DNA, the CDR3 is TGTGCCAGCAGCGGAGGAGATTTCGAGACAGTTGGTGGCTACACCTTC.